These 10 T cell receptor beta chains were sequenced from one sample in a study of T cell clones after liver transplantation. Method: immunoSEQ multiplex PCR; TCRdb's copy keeps in-frame clones and lacks some. The sample shows about 75,000 clones, 80% to 90% of them seen only once. Here the sequenced sample was CD4+ T cells from blood, taken 48 months after liver transplant. All receptors derive from a human patient who received a liver transplant. Some T cells may trace back to the graft donor.

This clone was seen a few times. The rearrangement uses TRBV19 and TRBJ1-5; D uncertain. CDR1 and CDR2 (germline): LNHDA, SQIVND (reference sequence). CDR3 length: 15 residues. Trimming left V 6 bases short and J 5 bases short, with 17 bases between. CDR3 loop: CASRSYRPGDQPQHF. Written as DNA, the CDR3 is TGTGCCAGTAGATCTTACCGTCCCGGGGATCAGCCCCAGCATTTT. The variable domain in full, with the rest retrieved from reference TRBV19 and TRBJ1-5, is DGGITQSPKYLFRKEGQNVTLSCEQNLNHDAMYWYRQDPGQGLRLIYYSQIVNDFQKGDIAEGYSVSREKKESFPLTVTSAQKNPTAFYLCASRSYRPGDQPQHFGDGTRLSIL.

The sample holds a few counts of this clone. The chain recombines TRBV7-2 with TRBJ2-7; D perhaps matches TRBD1 (5 bases). The V end lost 4 bases, the J end lost 1 base, and 11 bases lay between the germline ends. The CDR3 totals 14 residues. Looked up from germline, CDR1 is SGHTA and CDR2 is FQGNSA. The CDR3 DNA sequence: TGTGCCAGCAGCTCCCTCAGGGAATCCTACGAGCAGTACTTC. Amino acids: CASSSLRESYEQYF.

This rearrangement joins TRBV7-9 to TRBJ2-7; D not resolved. V was pared by 2 bases and J by 6 bases, with 8 bases between. Germline lookup yields CDR1 SEHNR and CDR2 FQNEAQ (reference sequence). The CDR3 covers 12 residues. CDR3 sequence: CASSLRPGEQYF. As DNA, the CDR3 is TGTGCCAGCAGCTTACGGCCAGGCGAGCAGTACTTC.

The V and J genes are TRBV5-6 and TRBJ2-5; D ambiguous. The CDR3 loop spans 13 amino acids. Trimming removed 4 bases at V and 1 base at J, with 8 bases between. Germline V lookup: CDR1 SGHDT, CDR2 YYEEEE. The CDR3 sequence: CASSAVGQETQYF. The CDR3 DNA is TGTGCCAGCAGCGCGGTGGGCCAAGAGACCCAGTACTTC.

This clone was recorded once. The rearrangement joins TRBV18 to TRBJ1-6, with 7 bases matching TRBD1. The V gene's germline CDR1 is KGHSH and CDR2 LQKENI. CDR3 length: 17 amino acids. Losses at the gene ends were 5 bases for V and 4 bases for J; bases not matched to a gene: 11. The CDR3 DNA is TGTGCCAGCTCATCGGGACAGCCAACCACTTATAATTCACCCCTCCACTTT. Translating gives CASSSGQPTTYNSPLHF.

With regard to this clone: The junction and the germline gene differ at one end; a read error may be behind it. This chain links TRBV7-7 with TRBJ2-2, with D perhaps matching TRBD2 (6 bases). Per the germline V gene, CDR1 is SSHAT and CDR2 is FNYEAQ (reference sequence). This CDR3 is 15 amino acids long. In DNA form, the CDR3 reads TGTGCTAGCAGCCGTGGAGGGAGTTTCACCGGGGAGCTGTTTTTT. Its protein product is CASSRGGSFTGELFF.

Points on this clone: Other DNA sequences in this sample translate to the same CDR3. The V gene is TRBV5-1, the J gene TRBJ2-7; tentative D call: TRBD1 (5 bases). This CDR3 comprises 11 residues. Trimming took off 0 bases at V and 7 bases at J, with 5 bases between the two ends. CDR1 is SGHRS and CDR2 is YFSETQ in the germline V gene. The CDR3 reads CASSLEGEQYF. In DNA, the CDR3 is TGCGCCAGCAGCTTGGAGGGGGAGCAGTACTTC.

The sample holds one count of this clone. This chain links TRBV30 with TRBJ2-1; D remains ambiguous. Germline assignment: CDR1 GTSNPN and CDR2 SVGIG (reference sequence). Trimming stripped 3 bases from V and 10 bases from J, with 7 bases between. The CDR3 covers 10 residues. The CDR3 nucleotides read TGTGCCTGGAGAAGGCAAGAGCAGTTCTTC. It codes for CAWRRQEQFF.

This rearrangement joins TRBV2 to TRBJ2-1, with 7 bases fitting TRBD2. The CDR3 has 15 residues. Germline assignment: CDR1 SNHLY and CDR2 FYNNEI. J was trimmed by 5 bases and V by 6 bases; bases with no gene match: 10. In nucleotides, the CDR3 is TGTGCCAGCAGAGGCCGTTGGCTAGCGGACAATGAGCAGTTCTTC. Amino acid sequence: CASRGRWLADNEQFF.

This chain links TRBV27 with TRBJ2-7, with TRBD2 as a possible D gene (5 bases). The germline V gene encodes CDR1 MNHEY and CDR2 SMNVEV (reference sequence). This CDR3 has 13 amino acids. The V end was cut by 7 bases, the J end by 0 bases, with 10 bases between. DNA of the CDR3: TGTGCCAGCAAGGACTTGAGCTCCTACGAGCAGTACTTC. Translating gives CASKDLSSYEQYF.